Sequencing of this T cell receptor beta chain was carried out in a study of T cell clonotyping in hematopoietic cell transplantation. Germline assignment: CDR1 SQVTM and CDR2 ANQGSEA. Trimming cost V 4 bases and J 3 bases, with 13 bases left between them. The CDR3 totals 13 residues. On this clone itself: What it recognizes is unknown.

Study outcomes and limitations: After transplant, recipient diversity fell while pathologically expanded clonotypes grew through day 180.

Data came from immunoSEQ multiplex PCR; TCRdb stores just in-frame clones and leaves some out. The sample lists about 45,000 clones; approximately 94% were seen once. The sample comprised peripheral blood mononuclear cells. The sequence derives from a woman between 45 and 65 years old in good health. Some clones in this sample may be carry-over from other donors' samples. V is TRBV29-1 and J is TRBJ2-7; D may correspond to TRBD1 or TRBD2 (5 bases each). The CDR3 DNA is TGCAGCGTTGGAGACGGGGACCTCTACGAGCAGTACTTC. The encoded protein is CSVGDGDLYEQYF.